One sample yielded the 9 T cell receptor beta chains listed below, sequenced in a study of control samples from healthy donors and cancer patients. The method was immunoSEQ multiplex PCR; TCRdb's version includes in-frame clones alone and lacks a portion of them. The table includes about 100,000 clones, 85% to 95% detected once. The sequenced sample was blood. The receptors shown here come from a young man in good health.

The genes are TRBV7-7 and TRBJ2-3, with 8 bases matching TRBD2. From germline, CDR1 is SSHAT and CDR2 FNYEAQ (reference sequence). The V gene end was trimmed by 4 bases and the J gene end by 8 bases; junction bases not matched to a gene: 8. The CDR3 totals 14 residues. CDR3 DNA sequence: TGTGCCAGCAGCTCAGGGACTAGAGGCGCTACGCAGTATTTT. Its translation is CASSSGTRGATQYF.

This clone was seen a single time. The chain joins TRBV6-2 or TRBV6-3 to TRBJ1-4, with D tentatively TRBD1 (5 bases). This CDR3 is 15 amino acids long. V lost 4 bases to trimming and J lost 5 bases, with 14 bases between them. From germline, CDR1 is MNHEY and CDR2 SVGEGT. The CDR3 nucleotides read TGTGCCAGCAGTTTGTCGACAGAGGGAAATGAAAAACTGTTTTTT. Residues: CASSLSTEGNEKLFF.

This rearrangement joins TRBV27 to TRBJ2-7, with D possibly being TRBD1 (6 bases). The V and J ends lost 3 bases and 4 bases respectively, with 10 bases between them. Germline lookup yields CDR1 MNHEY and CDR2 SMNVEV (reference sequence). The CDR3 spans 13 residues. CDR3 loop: CASSLTGDYEQYF. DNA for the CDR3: TGTGCCAGCAGTTTGACAGGCGATTACGAGCAGTACTTC.

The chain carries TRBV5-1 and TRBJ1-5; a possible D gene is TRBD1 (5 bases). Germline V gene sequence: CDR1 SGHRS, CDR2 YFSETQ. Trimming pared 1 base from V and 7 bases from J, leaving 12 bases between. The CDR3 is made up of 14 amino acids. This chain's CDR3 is CASSLFGGGQPQHF. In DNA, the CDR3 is TGCGCCAGCAGCTTGTTCGGGGGAGGACAGCCCCAGCATTTT.

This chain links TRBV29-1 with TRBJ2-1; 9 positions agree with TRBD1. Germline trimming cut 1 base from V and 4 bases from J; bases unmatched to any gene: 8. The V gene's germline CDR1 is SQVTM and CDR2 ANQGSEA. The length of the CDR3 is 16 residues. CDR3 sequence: CSVEARTGTGYNEQFF. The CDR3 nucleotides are TGCAGCGTTGAAGCCCGAACCGGGACAGGGTACAATGAGCAGTTCTTC.

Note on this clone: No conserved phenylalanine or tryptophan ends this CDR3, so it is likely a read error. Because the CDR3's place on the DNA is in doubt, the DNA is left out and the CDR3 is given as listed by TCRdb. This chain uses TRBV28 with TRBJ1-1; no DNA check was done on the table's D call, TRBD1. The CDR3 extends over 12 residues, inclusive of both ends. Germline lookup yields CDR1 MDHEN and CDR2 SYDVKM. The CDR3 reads CASSTVDRGPRI.

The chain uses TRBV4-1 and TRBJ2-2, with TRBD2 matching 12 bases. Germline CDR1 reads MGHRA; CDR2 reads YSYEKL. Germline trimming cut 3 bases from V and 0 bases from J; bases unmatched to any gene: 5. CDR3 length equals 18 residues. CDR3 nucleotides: TGCGCCAGCAGCCATGGACTAGCGGGACTAACGAACACCGGGGAGCTGTTTTTT. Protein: CASSHGLAGLTNTGELFF.

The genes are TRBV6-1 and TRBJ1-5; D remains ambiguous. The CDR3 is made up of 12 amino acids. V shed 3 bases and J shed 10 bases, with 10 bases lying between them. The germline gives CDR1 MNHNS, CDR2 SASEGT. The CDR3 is CASSEDLVPQHF. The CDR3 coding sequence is TGTGCCAGCAGTGAGGACTTGGTACCCCAGCATTTT.

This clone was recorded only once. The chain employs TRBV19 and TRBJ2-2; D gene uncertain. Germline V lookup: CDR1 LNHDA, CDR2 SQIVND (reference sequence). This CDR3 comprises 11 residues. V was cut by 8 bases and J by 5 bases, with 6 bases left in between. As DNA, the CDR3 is TGTGCCAGTCAACGTACCGGGGAGCTGTTTTTT. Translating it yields CASQRTGELFF.